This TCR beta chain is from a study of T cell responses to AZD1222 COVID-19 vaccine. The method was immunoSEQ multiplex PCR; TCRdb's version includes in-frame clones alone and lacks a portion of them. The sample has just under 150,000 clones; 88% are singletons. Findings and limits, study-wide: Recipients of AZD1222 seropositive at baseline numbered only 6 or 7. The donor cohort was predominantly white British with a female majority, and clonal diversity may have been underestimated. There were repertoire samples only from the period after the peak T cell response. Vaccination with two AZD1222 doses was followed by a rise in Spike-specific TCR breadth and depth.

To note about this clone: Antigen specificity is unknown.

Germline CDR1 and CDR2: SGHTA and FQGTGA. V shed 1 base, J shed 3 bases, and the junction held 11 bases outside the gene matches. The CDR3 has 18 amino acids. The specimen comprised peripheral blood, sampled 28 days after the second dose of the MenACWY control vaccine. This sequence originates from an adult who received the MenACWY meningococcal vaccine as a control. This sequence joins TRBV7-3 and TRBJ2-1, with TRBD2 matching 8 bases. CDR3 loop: CASSLRASGPISYNEQFF. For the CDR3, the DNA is TGTGCCAGCAGCTTAAGAGCTAGCGGGCCAATAAGCTACAATGAGCAGTTCTTC.